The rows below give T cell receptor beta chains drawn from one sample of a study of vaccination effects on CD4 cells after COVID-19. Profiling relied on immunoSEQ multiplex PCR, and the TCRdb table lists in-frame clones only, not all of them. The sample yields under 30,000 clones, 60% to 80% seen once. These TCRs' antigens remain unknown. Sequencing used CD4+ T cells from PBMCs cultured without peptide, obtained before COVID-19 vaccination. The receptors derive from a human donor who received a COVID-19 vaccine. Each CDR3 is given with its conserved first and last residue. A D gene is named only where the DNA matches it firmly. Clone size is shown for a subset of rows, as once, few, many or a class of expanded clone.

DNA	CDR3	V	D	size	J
TGTGCCAGTAGTATTTTGGACAATCAAGAGACCCAGTACTTC	CASSILDNQETQYF	TRBV19	-	few	TRBJ2-5
TGTGCCAGCAGGCCGGGACAGGGGACCTTCAACTATGGCTACACCTTC	CASRPGQGTFNYGYTF	TRBV27	TRBD1	-	TRBJ1-2
TGTGCCAGCAGCTTGAGGGTCCGGGGGAGCTCCTACAATGAGCAGTTCTTC	CASSLRVRGSSYNEQFF	TRBV7-6	-	-	TRBJ2-1
TGCGCCAGCAGCCAGAGATACACTCAAATTTACCCCCGGGACAGGGGGAACGAGCAGTACTTC	CASSQRYTQIYPRDRGNEQYF	TRBV4-1	TRBD1	-	TRBJ2-7
TGCAGCGTTGAAGATCAATTTGGCGGGGGGAACAATGAGCAGTTCTTC	CSVEDQFGGGNNEQFF	TRBV29-1	TRBD2	-	TRBJ2-1
TGTGCCACCAGTGATTTTGCGGGGACCCAGTACTTC	CATSDFAGTQYF	TRBV24-1	-	-	TRBJ2-5
TGCACCAGCAGCGGGACAGGGATAGATACGCAGTATTTT	CTSSGTGIDTQYF	TRBV5-1	TRBD1	once	TRBJ2-3
TGTGCCAGTATGATCTCTGGAAACACCATATATTTT	CASMISGNTIYF	TRBV19	-	-	TRBJ1-3
TGCGCCAGCAGCCCCACCGGTCGGACCGGGGAGCTGTTTTTT	CASSPTGRTGELFF	TRBV4-1	-	-	TRBJ2-2
TGCGCCAGCAGCCACCCCTCCGAGGAGCTGTTTTTT	CASSHPSEELFF	TRBV4-1	-	-	TRBJ2-2
TGTGCCAGCAGCCAAGGTGGACAGATGTACACCGGGGAGCTGTTTTTT	CASSQGGQMYTGELFF	TRBV3-1/TRBV3-2	-	-	TRBJ2-2
TGTGCCAGCAGCTCCGGACCTTCGTCCAATGAGCAGTTCTTC	CASSSGPSSNEQFF	TRBV7-2	-	-	TRBJ2-1
TGTGCCAGCTCAGCGGGACAGGGGTACGAGCAGTACTTC	CASSAGQGYEQYF	TRBV18	TRBD1	-	TRBJ2-7
TGTGCCAGCACTAACCGCGGGACAGGCGGAAACACCATATATTTT	CASTNRGTGGNTIYF	TRBV2	TRBD1	few	TRBJ1-3
TGTGCCAGCAGAACAACCGGGACCCAAGAGACCCAGTACTTC	CASRTTGTQETQYF	TRBV28	-	-	TRBJ2-5
TGTGCCAGCAGTTTCGGGACAGGGGGGGACAATGAGCAGTTCTTC	CASSFGTGGDNEQFF	TRBV27	TRBD1	-	TRBJ2-1
TGTGCCAGCAGTCGTACTTACAGGGAGATGAACACTGAAGCTTTCTTT	CASSRTYREMNTEAFF	TRBV7-2	-	-	TRBJ1-1
TGTGCCAGCAGCCTCCGGGAGGGCGACACTGAAGCTTTCTTT	CASSLREGDTEAFF	TRBV11-3	-	-	TRBJ1-1
TGTGCCAGCCTTGACAGTCCTTCGAACACTGAAGCTTTCTTT	CASLDSPSNTEAFF	TRBV6-5	-	-	TRBJ1-1
TGTGCCAGCAGTTTCCTCGACAGGGGGGACGGCTACACCTTC	CASSFLDRGDGYTF	TRBV27	TRBD1	-	TRBJ1-2
TGCAGTGCTAGGCTCCATGAGCAGTTCTTC	CSARLHEQFF	TRBV20-1	-	-	TRBJ2-1
TGTGCCAGCAGCCAAAGCCTGGCCACTGAAGCTTTCTTT	CASSQSLATEAFF	TRBV3-1/TRBV3-2	-	-	TRBJ1-1
TGCGCCAGCAGCTGGGACAGGGGCGGCTCAGATACGCAGTATTTT	CASSWDRGGSDTQYF	TRBV5-1	TRBD1	-	TRBJ2-3
TGCGCCAGCAGCGAAGGACTTGGATGGGACACTGAAGCTTTCTTT	CASSEGLGWDTEAFF	TRBV10-1	-	few	TRBJ1-1
TGTGCCAGCAGCCCCAGGGGGCTCTATGGCTACACCTTC	CASSPRGLYGYTF	TRBV7-9	TRBD1	-	TRBJ1-2
TGTGCCAGCAGACCCGGGACTAGCACAGATACGCAGTATTTT	CASRPGTSTDTQYF	TRBV28	-	-	TRBJ2-3
TGTGCCACCAGCAGAGATGAGGGGAACACTGAAGCTTTCTTT	CATSRDEGNTEAFF	TRBV15	-	once	TRBJ1-1
TGCAGCGTTGGATCTGGAAACACCATATATTTT	CSVGSGNTIYF	TRBV29-1	-	-	TRBJ1-3
TGTGCCAGCAGCTTATGGGACAACGAGGAGCAGTTCTTC	CASSLWDNEEQFF	TRBV11-2	-	-	TRBJ2-1
TGTGCCAGCAGTTTGCAGGGATCTAATGAAAAACTGTTTTTT	CASSLQGSNEKLFF	TRBV27	-	-	TRBJ1-4
TGTGCCAGCAGTTACCGAGGGGGAGCGAACACCGGGGAGCTGTTTTTT	CASSYRGGANTGELFF	TRBV6-5	-	-	TRBJ2-2
TGTGCCAGCAGGCGGGACAGGGATGGCTACACCTTC	CASRRDRDGYTF	TRBV6-5	TRBD1	-	TRBJ1-2
TGTGCCAGTACGTTCGCGGACAGGGGGACCGGGGAGCTGTTTTTT	CASTFADRGTGELFF	TRBV19	TRBD1	-	TRBJ2-2
TGTGCCACCAGTGATGGGACACTTGAAGCTTTCTTT	CATSDGTLEAFF	TRBV24-1	-	-	TRBJ1-1
TGTGCCAGCAGTGAAATCCGGGGGTGGGACAGGGGTCCGGGCTACGAGCAGTACTTC	CASSEIRGWDRGPGYEQYF	TRBV6-1	TRBD1	-	TRBJ2-7
TGTGCCAGCAGCCGAGCTAGACCGACGAGTGACTATGGCTACACCTTC	CASSRARPTSDYGYTF	TRBV7-8	-	-	TRBJ1-2
TGTGCCACCTCATCGGACAGCTACTCCTACGAGCAGTACTTC	CATSSDSYSYEQYF	TRBV19	-	-	TRBJ2-7
TGTGCCAGCAGTTCGACTAGCGCCTCCTACGAGCAGTACTTC	CASSSTSASYEQYF	TRBV6-5	TRBD2	few	TRBJ2-7
TGTGCCAGTAGTGCAGGGGGGACATTAGAGAATGAAAAACTGTTTTTT	CASSAGGTLENEKLFF	TRBV19	TRBD1	-	TRBJ1-4
TGTGCCAGCAGCCTTGGGGGGCGAACTGAAGCTTTCTTT	CASSLGGRTEAFF	TRBV3-1/TRBV3-2	-	few	TRBJ1-1
TGTGCCAGCAGCCAAGTAGCAAGGGTCTCTGGAAACACCATATATTTT	CASSQVARVSGNTIYF	TRBV3-1/TRBV3-2	-	-	TRBJ1-3
TGTGCCAGCAGCTTCTCGACAGGCCCCTCTACCTACGAGCAGTACTTC	CASSFSTGPSTYEQYF	TRBV11-2	-	few	TRBJ2-7
TGTGCCGGGGGGTCTAGCCCGGTCCCCACAGATACGCAGTATTTT	CAGGSSPVPTDTQYF	TRBV6-5	-	-	TRBJ2-3
TGTGCCAGCACCCTGCGACGGCGGGAAAAACTGTTTTTT	CASTLRRREKLFF	TRBV12-3/TRBV12-4	-	-	TRBJ1-4
TGTGCCAGCAGCCCCTGGGGTTACGGGGGACCAGGCGAGACCCAGTACTTC	CASSPWGYGGPGETQYF	TRBV5-4	-	-	TRBJ2-5
TGTGCCAGCTCACCACCGTCAGGGGGCATGGAGACCCAGTACTTC	CASSPPSGGMETQYF	TRBV18	TRBD1	-	TRBJ2-5
TGTGCCAGCAGCTTGAGGGGCGTCGAGGGGAACACTGAAGCTTTCTTT	CASSLRGVEGNTEAFF	TRBV5-4	-	large	TRBJ1-1
TGTGCCAGCAGCTTGAGGGCGCTAGCGATCCCTGAGCAGTTCTTC	CASSLRALAIPEQFF	TRBV5-6	-	once	TRBJ2-1
TGTGCCAGCTCACCTCCCGGACAGAGCTCCTACAATGAGCAGTTCTTC	CASSPPGQSSYNEQFF	TRBV18	-	-	TRBJ2-1
TGTGCCAGCAGCGAAGAAGGGATAAGACAGGGGACTAACTATGGCTACACCTTC	CASSEEGIRQGTNYGYTF	TRBV3-1/TRBV3-2	TRBD1	-	TRBJ1-2
TGTGCCAGCAGCGTAGATAGGCTTCAGGATGGCTACACCTTC	CASSVDRLQDGYTF	TRBV9	-	-	TRBJ1-2
TGCAGTGCTAGACCAACAGGGGGGGCTTTCTTT	CSARPTGGAFF	TRBV20-1	TRBD1	-	TRBJ1-1
TGTGCCAGCCAAACACGTCTACGCAATGAGCAGTTCTTC	CASQTRLRNEQFF	TRBV7-9	-	few	TRBJ2-1
TGTGCCAGCAGCGTAGTGTCAGGGGTAGGAGAGACCCAGTACTTC	CASSVVSGVGETQYF	TRBV9	-	-	TRBJ2-5
TGTGCCAGCAGTGAGAGGGGACTAGCGGGAGTAAGTGAGCAGTTCTTC	CASSERGLAGVSEQFF	TRBV2	TRBD2	-	TRBJ2-1